The 17 T cell receptor beta chains below come from one sample, sequenced in a study of TIL therapy for anti-PD-1-resistant metastatic lung cancer. Time point noted: pre-treatment sample, taken before nivolumab and TIL therapy. Pleural nodules or supraclavicular lymph nodes made up most of the excised metastases sampled. This was the immunoSEQ v3 assay. Method: immunoSEQ multiplex PCR; TCRdb's copy keeps in-frame clones and lacks some. The data show 50,000 or so clones, approximately 70% seen once. The sample here was tumor tissue, taken at baseline. Every receptor here comes from a person aged 25 to 80 with non-small cell lung cancer.

In its sample, this clone was seen a few times. This chain joins TRBV6-5 and TRBJ1-1; possibly TRBD1 for D (6 bases). CDR3 length: 13 residues. Per the germline V gene, CDR1 is MNHEY and CDR2 is SVGAGI. Trimming shortened V by 8 bases and J by 1 base, and 11 bases separated the two germline ends. The CDR3 region has the DNA TGTGCCAGCCAGGGGCGGGGGAACACTGAAGCTTTCTTT. The encoded protein is CASQGRGNTEAFF.

The J gene is TRBJ2-3, the V gene TRBV19; D ambiguous. The V gene lost 4 bases and the J gene lost 6 bases, with 11 bases spanning the gap. The CDR3 covers 13 residues. Germline CDR1 reads LNHDA; CDR2 reads SQIVND (reference sequence). In DNA form, the CDR3 reads TGTGCCAGTAGTACGGACGCAGTGGATACGCAGTATTTT. Amino acids: CASSTDAVDTQYF.

The gene calls are TRBV4-2 and TRBJ1-5; D might be TRBD1 (5 bases). From germline, CDR1 is LGHNA and CDR2 YNFKEQ. V was shortened by 3 bases and J by 0 bases, with 12 bases between the two germline ends. The CDR3 consists of 16 residues. DNA of the CDR3: TGTGCCAGCAGCCACACCGGGACGGCTAGCAATCAGCCCCAGCATTTT. This encodes CASSHTGTASNQPQHF.

The chain carries TRBV4-3 and TRBJ2-7; D perhaps matches TRBD2 (6 bases). Trimming took off 0 bases at V and 4 bases at J, with 13 bases between the two ends. The CDR3 runs to 15 residues. Per germline, CDR1 LGHNA and CDR2 YSLEER. Here the CDR3 reads CASSQDGAGMYEQYF. The CDR3 DNA reads TGCGCCAGCAGCCAAGATGGGGCGGGGATGTACGAGCAGTACTTC.

V gene TRBV5-1 combines with J gene TRBJ2-5; D gene unclear. In germline, CDR1 is SGHRS, CDR2 YFSETQ. The CDR3 totals 11 residues. V was pared by 5 bases and J by 4 bases, with 6 bases between. The CDR3 bases are TGCGCCAGCAGGGCAGGAGAGACCCAGTACTTC. It specifies CASRAGETQYF.

This clone came up a few times. The genes are TRBV29-1 and TRBJ1-1; a possible D gene is TRBD1 (5 bases). The CDR3 sequence is 12 residues long. The germline V and J ends were trimmed by 6 bases and 6 bases, with 14 bases remaining between them. Germline V gene lookup returns CDR1 SQVTM and CDR2 ANQGSEA. The CDR3 sequence: CSVAGRSAEAFF. The CDR3, as DNA: TGCAGCGTGGCAGGGAGGAGCGCTGAAGCTTTCTTT.

The rearrangement links TRBV9 to TRBJ2-1; tentatively, D is TRBD2 (6 bases). The CDR3 runs to 16 residues. Germline assignment: CDR1 SGDLS and CDR2 YYNGEE. V was pared by 3 bases and J by 0 bases, with 13 bases between. This chain's CDR3 is CASSAPGLSSYNEQFF. The DNA of the CDR3 is TGTGCCAGCAGCGCGCCGGGACTTAGCTCCTACAATGAGCAGTTCTTC.

The chain combines TRBV5-4 with TRBJ2-5; no clear D. Germline CDR1 and CDR2: SGHNT and YYREEE (reference sequence). The CDR3 extends over 14 amino acids. V lost 7 bases and J 2 bases, leaving 15 bases between the germline ends. DNA for the CDR3: TGTGCCAGCTCCCTGGGTGCAGTACAAGAGACCCAGTACTTC. Amino acids: CASSLGAVQETQYF.

This clone was seen once. The V call is TRBV5-1, the J call TRBJ1-1; unclear D gene. Trimming cost V 3 bases and J 3 bases, with 6 bases left between them. CDR1 SGHRS and CDR2 YFSETQ come from the germline V gene. This CDR3 has 12 residues. The CDR3 sequence: CASSSHYTEAFF. DNA of the CDR3: TGCGCCAGCAGCTCCCATTACACTGAAGCTTTCTTT.

This clone has only a few counts. Within the sample, other DNA sequences also encode this same CDR3. The chain carries TRBV6-1 and TRBJ2-7, with TRBD2 matching 7 bases. This CDR3 is built from 16 residues. Germline V lookup: CDR1 MNHNS, CDR2 SASEGT. With V trimmed by 3 bases and J by 0 bases, 8 bases remained unmatched. The CDR3 DNA reads TGTGCCAGCAGTGACCGGAGGGGAGGGAGCTCCTACGAGCAGTACTTC. Translation: CASSDRRGGSSYEQYF.

The chain uses TRBV7-2 and TRBJ1-1; maybe TRBD1 (5 bases). This CDR3 has 15 residues. The V end was cut by 5 bases, the J end by 0 bases, with 13 bases between. Germline CDR1 SGHTA, CDR2 FQGNSA. CDR3 in amino acids: CASSPLKGMNTEAFF. For the CDR3, the DNA is TGTGCCAGCAGCCCTCTAAAGGGGATGAACACTGAAGCTTTCTTT.

This sequence joins TRBV15 and TRBJ1-3, with TRBD1 as a possible D gene (6 bases). CDR3 size: 16 residues. V was shortened by 0 bases and J by 4 bases, with 13 bases between the two germline ends. From germline, CDR1 is LNHNV and CDR2 YYDKDF (reference sequence). Here the CDR3 reads CATSRDLGAPGNTIYF. The CDR3 bases are TGTGCCACCAGCAGAGATTTGGGGGCCCCAGGAAACACCATATATTTT.

This rearrangement joins TRBV2 to TRBJ1-6; D is perhaps TRBD1 (6 bases). This CDR3 has 19 residues. The ends were cut back, 0 bases at V and 0 bases at J, with 15 bases in the middle. Germline V gene sequence: CDR1 SNHLY, CDR2 FYNNEI. CDR3 region: CASSEARQGRISYNSPLHF. Here the CDR3 DNA reads TGTGCCAGCAGTGAAGCGAGGCAGGGGCGTATCTCCTATAATTCACCCCTCCACTTT.

The V call is TRBV7-9, the J call TRBJ1-3; 9 positions agree with TRBD1. The CDR3 is 19 residues long. V lost 2 bases, J lost 2 bases, and 13 bases stayed unmatched. Germline values: CDR1 SEHNR, CDR2 FQNEAQ (reference sequence). The CDR3 reads CASSLSTGGRSWAGNTIYF. Written as DNA, the CDR3 is TGTGCCAGCAGCTTATCAACAGGGGGCCGTTCCTGGGCTGGAAACACCATATATTTT.

J is TRBJ1-5 and V is TRBV7-2; 7 bases fit TRBD1. After removal of 5 bases from V and 5 bases from J, the junction contained 6 bases not matched to a gene. Germline CDR1 reads SGHTA; CDR2 reads FQGNSA. This CDR3 has 14 amino acids. CDR3 sequence reads: CASSLLQGYQPQHF. CDR3 nucleotide sequence: TGTGCCAGCAGCCTATTACAGGGGTATCAGCCCCAGCATTTT.

This chain connects TRBV19 to TRBJ2-7; no clear D gene. The germline V gene has CDR1 LNHDA and CDR2 SQIVND (reference sequence). The CDR3 runs to 14 residues. The V gene lost 7 bases and the J gene lost 2 bases, with 15 bases spanning the gap. The CDR3 region has the DNA TGTGCCAGTACCCCGGGTCCCGGCCCCTACGAGCAGTACTTC. It codes for CASTPGPGPYEQYF.

The gene calls are TRBV27 and TRBJ2-6; TRBD1 agrees at 11 bases. The CDR3 has 18 amino acids. The germline V gene encodes CDR1 MNHEY and CDR2 SMNVEV (reference sequence). Trimming at V came to 6 bases and at J to 1 base, leaving 8 bases not matched to a gene. The CDR3 coding sequence is TGTGCCAGCAGGTACCGAGGACAGGGGGCGTCTGGGGCCAACGTCCTGACTTTC. This translates into CASRYRGQGASGANVLTF.